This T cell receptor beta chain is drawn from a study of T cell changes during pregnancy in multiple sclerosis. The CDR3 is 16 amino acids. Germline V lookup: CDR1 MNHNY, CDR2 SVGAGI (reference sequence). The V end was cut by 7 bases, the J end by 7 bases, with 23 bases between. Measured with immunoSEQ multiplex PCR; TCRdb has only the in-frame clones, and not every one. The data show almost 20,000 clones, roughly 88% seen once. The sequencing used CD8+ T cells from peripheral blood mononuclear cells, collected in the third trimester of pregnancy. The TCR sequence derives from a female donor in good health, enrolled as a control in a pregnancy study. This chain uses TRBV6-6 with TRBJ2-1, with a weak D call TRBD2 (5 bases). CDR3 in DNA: TGTGCCAGCATCCTACTGCCGACGGACTTACCGAATGAGCAGTTCTTC. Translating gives CASILLPTDLPNEQFF.